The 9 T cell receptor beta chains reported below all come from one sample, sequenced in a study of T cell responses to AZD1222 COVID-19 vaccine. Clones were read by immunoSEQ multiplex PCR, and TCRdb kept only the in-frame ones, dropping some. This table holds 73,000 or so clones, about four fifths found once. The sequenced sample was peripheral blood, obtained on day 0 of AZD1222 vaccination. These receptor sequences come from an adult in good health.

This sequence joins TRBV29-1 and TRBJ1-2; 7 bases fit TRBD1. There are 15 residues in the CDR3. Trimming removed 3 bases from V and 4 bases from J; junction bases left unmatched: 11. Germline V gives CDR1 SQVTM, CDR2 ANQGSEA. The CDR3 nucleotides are TGCAGCGTTGAGGTGATACAGGGGCAGGGCTATGGCTACACCTTC. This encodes CSVEVIQGQGYGYTF.

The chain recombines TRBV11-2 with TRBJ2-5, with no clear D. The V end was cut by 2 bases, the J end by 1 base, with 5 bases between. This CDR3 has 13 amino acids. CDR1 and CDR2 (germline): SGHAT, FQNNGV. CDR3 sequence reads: CASSLSLQETQYF. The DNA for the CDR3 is TGTGCCAGCAGCTTATCGCTCCAAGAGACCCAGTACTTC.

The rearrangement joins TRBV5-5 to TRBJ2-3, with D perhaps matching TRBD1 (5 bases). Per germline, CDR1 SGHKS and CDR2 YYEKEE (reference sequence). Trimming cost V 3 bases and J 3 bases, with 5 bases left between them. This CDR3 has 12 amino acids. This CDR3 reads CASSSGTDTQYF. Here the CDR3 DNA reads TGTGCCAGCAGCTCAGGGACAGATACGCAGTATTTT. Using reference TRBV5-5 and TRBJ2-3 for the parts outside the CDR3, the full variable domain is DAGVTQSPTHLIKTRGQQVTLRCSPISGHKSVSWYQQVLGQGPQFIFQYYEKEERGRGNFPDRFSARQFPNYSSELNVNALLLGDSALYLCASSSGTDTQYFGPGTRLTVL.

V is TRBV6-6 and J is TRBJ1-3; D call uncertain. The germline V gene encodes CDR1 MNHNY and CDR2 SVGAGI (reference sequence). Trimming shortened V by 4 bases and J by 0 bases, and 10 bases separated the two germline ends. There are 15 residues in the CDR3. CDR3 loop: CASSSDGSSGNTIYF. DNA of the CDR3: TGTGCCAGCAGTTCGGACGGTTCCTCTGGAAACACCATATATTTT.

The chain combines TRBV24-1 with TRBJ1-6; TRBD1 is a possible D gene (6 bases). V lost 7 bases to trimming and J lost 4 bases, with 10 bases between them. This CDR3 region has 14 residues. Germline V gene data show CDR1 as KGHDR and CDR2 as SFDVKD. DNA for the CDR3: TGTGCCACCAGCACGGGACAATATAATTCACCCCTCCACTTT. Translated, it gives CATSTGQYNSPLHF.

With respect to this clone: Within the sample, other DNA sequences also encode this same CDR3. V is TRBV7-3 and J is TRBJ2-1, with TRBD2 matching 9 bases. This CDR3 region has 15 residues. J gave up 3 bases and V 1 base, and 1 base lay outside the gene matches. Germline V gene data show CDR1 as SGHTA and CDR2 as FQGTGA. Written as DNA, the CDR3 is TGTGCCAGCAGCTTAAGCGGGGGGGTCTACAATGAGCAGTTCTTC. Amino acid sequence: CASSLSGGVYNEQFF. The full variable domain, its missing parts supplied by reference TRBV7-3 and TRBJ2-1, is GAGVSQTPSNKVTEKGKYVELRCDPISGHTALYWYRQSLGQGPEFLIYFQGTGAADDSGLPNDRFFAVRPEGSVSTLKIQRTERGDSAVYLCASSLSGGVYNEQFFGPGTRLTVL.

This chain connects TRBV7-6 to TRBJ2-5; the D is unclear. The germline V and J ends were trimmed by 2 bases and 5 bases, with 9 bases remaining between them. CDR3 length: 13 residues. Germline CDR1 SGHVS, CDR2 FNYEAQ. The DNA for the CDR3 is TGTGCCAGCAGCTTATCTAGTACTGAGACCCAGTACTTC. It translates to CASSLSSTETQYF.

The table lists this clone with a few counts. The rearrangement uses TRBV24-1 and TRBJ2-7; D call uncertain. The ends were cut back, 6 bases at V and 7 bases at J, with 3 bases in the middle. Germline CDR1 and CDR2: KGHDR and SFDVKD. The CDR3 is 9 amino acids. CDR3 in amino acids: CATSKEQYF. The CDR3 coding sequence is TGTGCCACCAGTAAGGAGCAGTACTTC.

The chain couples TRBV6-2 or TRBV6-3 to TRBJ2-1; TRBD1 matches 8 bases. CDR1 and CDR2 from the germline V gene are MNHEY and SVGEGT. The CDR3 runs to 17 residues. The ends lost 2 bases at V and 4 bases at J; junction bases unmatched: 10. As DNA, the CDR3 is TGTGCCAGCAGTTACAGGCTGACAGGGGCCTTATACAATGAGCAGTTCTTC. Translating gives CASSYRLTGALYNEQFF.